This TCR beta chain was identified in a study of T-cell reconstitution after alpha-beta-depleted transplantation in children. This clonotype was observed at least ten times. Its antigen is unidentified. Library preparation (for TCRbeta) was performed with unique molecular identifiers. TCRdb passed the PCR reads through MiXCR, listing each CDR3 protein once. The table includes hundreds of thousands of distinct CDR3 sequences, less than 9% detected once. Findings and caveats of the study: One year post-transplant, T-cell counts and diversity were largely derived from T cells produced anew.

The CDR3 runs 15 residues. Germline lookup yields CDR1 SGHRS and CDR2 YFSETQ. The ends were cut back, 1 base at V and 3 bases at J, with 13 bases in the middle. The genes are TRBV5-1 and TRBJ2-5, with D possibly matching TRBD1 (5 bases). This clonotype was obtained from a male patient aged 10-17 years who had a stem cell transplant for acute lymphoblastic leukemia, so the T cells may come from the graft donor. The sample in question was PBMCs, mostly from graft donor cells, obtained 180 days after TCRalphabeta/CD19-depleted stem cell transplant. CDR3 in DNA: TGCGCCAGCAGCTTGAAACAGGTGGAAAAAGAGACCCAGTACTTC. It is translated as CASSLKQVEKETQYF.